This TCR beta chain was profiled in a study of blood T cell repertoires in COVID-19. Study-level background: T cells, B-cell-depleted T cells, or PBMCs supplied cDNA or gDNA.

Under the authors' procedure: Reference gene primer amplification in the assay estimated nucleated cell counts. The table came from immunoSEQ multiplex PCR; TCRdb's copy has only in-frame clones and leaves some out. V and J calls plus clone size are reproduced from that table; the DNA served to infer D and trimming. Of 85,000 to 120,000 clones listed, more than 85% were seen once; the top ten hold around 4%. This clone showed up just a few times. Germline CDR1 reads MNHNY; CDR2 reads SVGAGI (reference sequence). CDR3 length: 14 residues. Trimming cost V 8 bases and J 4 bases; bases outside gene matches: 8.

The chain recombines TRBV6-6 with TRBJ2-1; 7 nucleotides align to TRBD1. Source material: peripheral blood. This TCR was sampled from a man younger than 30 with acute or convalescent COVID-19. The CDR3 sequence: CASRPGQPYNEQFF. For the CDR3, the DNA is TGTGCCAGCCGTCCGGGACAGCCATACAATGAGCAGTTCTTC.